The 19 T cell receptor beta chains given below trace back to one sample, sequenced in a study of cytomegalovirus exposure and HLA in healthy donors (dated by TCRdb to 2017 to 2019). Receptor libraries were prepared by the immunoSEQ multiplex PCR assay. TCRdb took over this immuneACCESS table, retaining in-frame rearrangements with V and J assigned. Such tables are incomplete; in checked studies, under half of the missing clones stem from an unresolved V gene, and the remainder is unexplained. Counted in this sample were some 120,000 clones; about nine tenths of them appeared once. The ten largest clonotypes hold about 1.4% of the sample. Sequenced sample: PBMCs. The origin of the receptors is a man aged 25 to 40 in good health and CMV-seronegative.

This clone was seen once. The chain has TRBV2 and TRBJ2-7; 7 nucleotides match TRBD1. The germline gives CDR1 SNHLY, CDR2 FYNNEI. The V segment lost 3 bases and the J segment 2 bases; nucleotides outside the gene matches: 10. The length of the CDR3 is 16 residues. CDR3 DNA sequence: TGTGCCAGCAGTGATACGCGAACCGGGACAGCCTACGAGCAGTACTTC. It encodes CASSDTRTGTAYEQYF.

Only one count was recorded for this clone. In DNA, the CDR3 is TGTGCCAGCAGTGAAGACACGACGGTCTACAATGAGCAGTTCTTC. Translating it yields CASSEDTTVYNEQFF. V gene TRBV25-1 combines with J gene TRBJ2-1; the D is unclear. Germline lookup yields CDR1 MGHDK and CDR2 SYGVNS. The V end lost 2 bases, the J end lost 3 bases, and 11 bases lay between the germline ends. The CDR3 extends over 15 amino acids.

This chain uses TRBV6-1 with TRBJ2-7, with D perhaps matching TRBD1 (5 bases). V lost 1 base, J lost 4 bases, and 11 bases lay in between. The CDR3 is 14 residues long. Germline V CDR1 and CDR2: MNHNS, SASEGT. The CDR3 loop reads CASSEGTGGYEQYF. CDR3 DNA: TGTGCCAGCAGTGAAGGTACAGGTGGATACGAGCAGTACTTC.

The chain couples TRBV7-2 to TRBJ2-3; 7 bases line up with TRBD2. Per the germline V gene, CDR1 is SGHTA and CDR2 is FQGNSA. The CDR3 is 15 amino acids. V shed 1 base, J shed 1 base, and the junction held 2 bases outside the gene matches. The CDR3 spells CASSLVTSGTDTQYF. The CDR3 nucleotides read TGTGCCAGCAGCTTAGTAACTAGCGGCACAGATACGCAGTATTTT.

The rearrangement links TRBV2 to TRBJ1-3; D is ambiguous. The CDR3 covers 16 residues. Germline CDR1 SNHLY, CDR2 FYNNEI. V lost 4 bases, J lost 0 bases, and 13 bases lay in between. CDR3 protein: CASSVEGLSSGNTIYF. The DNA for the CDR3 is TGTGCCAGCAGTGTGGAGGGATTGAGCTCTGGAAACACCATATATTTT.

The rearrangement uses TRBV10-1 and TRBJ1-2; 10 positions agree with TRBD1. The trim removed 4 bases at V and 4 bases at J, leaving 3 bases unmatched. CDR1 is WNHNN, CDR2 SYGVQD, per germline (reference sequence). The CDR3 totals 14 residues. Here the CDR3 reads CASSGDRGSYGYTF. CDR3 sequence (DNA): TGCGCCAGCAGTGGGGACAGGGGAAGCTATGGCTACACCTTC.

The V call is TRBV19, the J call TRBJ2-1, with 12 bases lining up with TRBD2. Germline CDR1 LNHDA, CDR2 SQIVND (reference sequence). The CDR3 is made up of 19 amino acids. V shed 5 bases, J shed 0 bases, and the junction held 11 bases outside the gene matches. The CDR3 DNA follows: TGTGCCAGTAGTCCCCCGGGACTAGCGGGCCCTTCCTCCTACAATGAGCAGTTCTTC. Translating gives CASSPPGLAGPSSYNEQFF.

The chain uses TRBV5-4 and TRBJ2-7; 11 bases match TRBD2. This CDR3 region has 16 residues. The ends lost 0 bases at V and 3 bases at J; junction bases unmatched: 5. Germline CDR1 and CDR2: SGHNT and YYREEE (reference sequence). CDR3 bases: TGTGCCAGCAGCTTGGGGGGGACTAGCGGAGTCTACGAGCAGTACTTC. It encodes CASSLGGTSGVYEQYF.

The CDR3 spells CASSTGQGRNQPQHF. Written as DNA, the CDR3 is TGTGCCAGCAGCACTGGACAGGGGAGGAATCAGCCCCAGCATTTT. The chain links TRBV5-6 to TRBJ1-5, with 9 bases identical to TRBD1. Germline values: CDR1 SGHDT, CDR2 YYEEEE. The CDR3 covers 15 residues. The junction had 6 bases not matched to a gene; V was cut back by 4 bases and J by 4 bases.

This chain uses TRBV4-1 with TRBJ2-1; TRBD2 agrees at 12 bases. Per germline, CDR1 MGHRA and CDR2 YSYEKL. The ends lost 4 bases at V and 6 bases at J; junction bases unmatched: 7. The CDR3 has 16 amino acids. CDR3 sequence (DNA): TGCGCCAGCAGCCGGCTAGCGGGAGGGCCATTCAATGAGCAGTTCTTC. Translation gives CASSRLAGGPFNEQFF.

The chain recombines TRBV2 with TRBJ2-4; 9 nucleotides line up with TRBD1. The CDR3 loop spans 13 amino acids. The germline V gene encodes CDR1 SNHLY and CDR2 FYNNEI. J was trimmed by 10 bases and V by 3 bases; bases with no gene match: 4. CDR3: CASSDGQGWIQYF. The CDR3, as DNA: TGTGCCAGCAGTGATGGACAGGGGTGGATTCAGTACTTC.

The chain is built from TRBV11-1 and TRBJ2-7; TRBD1 agrees at 7 bases. V lost 7 bases, J lost 6 bases, and 12 bases stayed unmatched. This CDR3 contains 14 residues. CDR1 is SGHAT, CDR2 FQDESV, per germline (reference sequence). The CDR3 DNA is TGTGCCAGCAACGACAGGGCCAACCCCTCCGAGCAGTACTTC. Translated, it gives CASNDRANPSEQYF.

The gene calls are TRBV5-1 and TRBJ2-1; weak D call: TRBD2 (6 bases). The V and J ends lost 4 bases and 8 bases respectively, with 16 bases between them. The CDR3 contains 14 residues. Germline CDR1 reads SGHRS; CDR2 reads YFSETQ. CDR3 sequence reads: CASSTGDFFDEQFF. In DNA, the CDR3 is TGCGCCAGCAGCACCGGGGACTTCTTCGATGAGCAGTTCTTC.

The V and J genes are TRBV2 and TRBJ2-1; 10 bases are shared with TRBD2. Germline V gene sequence: CDR1 SNHLY, CDR2 FYNNEI. This CDR3 is 16 amino acids long. Trimming at V came to 4 bases and at J to 5 bases, leaving 8 bases not matched to a gene. CDR3: CASSVSGTSVDNEQFF. In DNA form, the CDR3 reads TGTGCCAGCAGTGTCTCCGGGACTAGCGTAGACAATGAGCAGTTCTTC.

The J gene is TRBJ2-5, the V gene TRBV11-3; 11 positions agree with TRBD2. V gave up 5 bases and J gave up 4 bases; unmatched junction bases: 6. Germline V lookup: CDR1 SGHNT, CDR2 YENEEA. This CDR3 has 15 amino acids. The CDR3 DNA reads as TGTGCCAGCAGCAAGACTAGCGGGATATCAGAGACCCAGTACTTC. Translated, it gives CASSKTSGISETQYF.

As for this clone: The sample holds other DNA sequences that translate to the same CDR3. As DNA, the CDR3 is TGTGCCAGCAGCGCAGCTACCGGGACAGGGGGAGGAGAGCAGTACTTC. Residues: CASSAATGTGGGEQYF. The V and J genes are TRBV2 and TRBJ2-7; 11 nucleotides agree with TRBD1. The CDR3 runs to 16 residues. V shed 6 bases and J 7 bases; nucleotides not matched to a gene: 14. Germline loops: CDR1 SNHLY, CDR2 FYNNEI.

The V gene is TRBV5-1, the J gene TRBJ2-2; 8 bases are shared with TRBD2. Germline V lookup: CDR1 SGHRS, CDR2 YFSETQ. The ends lost 5 bases at V and 2 bases at J; junction bases unmatched: 8. The CDR3 is 16 amino acids. The CDR3 sequence is CASRPSGSYNTGELFF. CDR3 coding DNA: TGCGCCAGCAGACCCAGCGGGAGTTATAACACCGGGGAGCTGTTTTTT. Drawing the rest from reference TRBV5-1 and TRBJ2-2, the complete variable domain is KAGVTQTPRYLIKTRGQQVTLSCSPISGHRSVSWYQQTPGQGLQFLFEYFSETQRNKGNFPGRFSGRQFSNSRSEMNVSTLELGDSALYLCASRPSGSYNTGELFFGEGSRLTVL.

V gene TRBV7-9 combines with J gene TRBJ1-2; 7 bases fit TRBD1. Trimming at V came to 5 bases and at J to 3 bases, leaving 6 bases not matched to a gene. This CDR3 is built from 14 residues. The germline gives CDR1 SEHNR, CDR2 FQNEAQ (reference sequence). CDR3 bases: TGTGCCAGCAGCCAACCCGGGACAGACTATGGCTACACCTTC. It codes for CASSQPGTDYGYTF.

This chain connects TRBV4-1 to TRBJ2-3; D unresolved. Trimming left V 1 base short and J 2 bases short, with 7 bases between. Germline CDR1 and CDR2: MGHRA and YSYEKL. This CDR3 is built from 14 residues. In nucleotides, the CDR3 is TGCGCCAGCAGCCAAGCGCGGAACACAGATACGCAGTATTTT. Translated, it gives CASSQARNTDTQYF.